The following is a T cell receptor beta chain sequence with its context. The entry originates in a study of blood T cell repertoires in COVID-19. V lost 8 bases, J lost 1 base, and 11 bases lay in between. The CDR3 extends over 13 amino acids. CDR1 SEHNR and CDR2 FQNEAQ come from the germline V gene (reference sequence). Profiled with immunoSEQ multiplex PCR; TCRdb holds only in-frame clones, not every one. This sample has some 150,000 clones, with 70% to 90% found just once. The sequence was collected from a man aged 65 to 79 with acute or convalescent COVID-19. The sample was peripheral blood. The rearrangement uses TRBV7-9 and TRBJ1-1; no reliable D call. The CDR3 loop reads CASGFQANTEAFF. CDR3 bases: TGTGCCAGCGGATTCCAGGCGAACACTGAAGCTTTCTTT.